These T cell receptor beta chains were read from a single sample in a study of T cell changes during pregnancy in multiple sclerosis. Sequencing was performed with immunoSEQ multiplex PCR; in TCRdb, only in-frame clones are kept and a portion is missing. The top ten hold 2% to 2.5% of the sample, which has around 80,000 clones, 80% to 95% seen once. The material sequenced was peripheral blood, taken before pregnancy. The receptors were gathered from a female donor with multiple sclerosis, enrolled in a pregnancy study. Both conserved end residues are part of each CDR3. The D gene is left open where the match is weak. Where a row states a size, it is once, few, many or the class of an expanded clone; other rows omit it.

>once|TRBJ1-2|TRBD1|TRBV19
TGTGCCAGTAGTCCACGGGGGACAGGGCAGGGCTACACCTTC
CASSPRGTGQGYTF
>.|TRBJ2-1|TRBD2|TRBV6-6
TGTGCCAGCAGTGGGCGGGGGACCTCCTACAATGAGCAGTTCTTC
CASSGRGTSYNEQFF
>.|TRBJ2-3|.|TRBV29-1
TGCAGCGTAGACGGACTCCGCACAGATACGCAGTATTTT
CSVDGLRTDTQYF
>.|TRBJ1-4|.|TRBV29-1
TGCAGCGTTGGGGGGAGGGCTAATGAAAAACTGTTTTTT
CSVGGRANEKLFF
>few|TRBJ2-2|.|TRBV11-2
TGTGCCAGCACCCAGGGAAACACCGGGGAGCTGTTTTTT
CASTQGNTGELFF
>.|TRBJ1-5|.|TRBV14
TGTGCCAGCAGCCCCAGGGAGAATAGGACAGCCGGGCAGCCCCAGCATTTT
CASSPRENRTAGQPQHF
>.|TRBJ1-1|.|TRBV7-8
TGTGCCAGCAGCTTAGCGTTGGGGGGTGAAGCTTTCTTT
CASSLALGGEAFF
>.|TRBJ1-1|.|TRBV7-6
TGTGCCAGCAGCTTATCCGCCCGGACAGTGAACACTGAAGCTTTCTTT
CASSLSARTVNTEAFF
>.|TRBJ2-5|TRBD1|TRBV15
TGTGCCACCGAGCCAGGGGGATCGACAGGCCTGGGGACCCAGTACTTC
CATEPGGSTGLGTQYF
>.|TRBJ2-1|TRBD2|TRBV19
TGTGCCAGTAGGCTGCTAGCGGGAGGCGGCGATGAGCAGTTCTTC
CASRLLAGGGDEQFF
>.|TRBJ1-1|TRBD1|TRBV6-1
TGTGCCAGCAGTGAACTGAAGGGGGCGGGTGGCACTGAAGCTTTCTTT
CASSELKGAGGTEAFF
>once|TRBJ1-5|.|TRBV27
TGTGCCAGCAGTCTAAACCCTCCGGGATATAGCAATCAGCCCCAGCATTTT
CASSLNPPGYSNQPQHF
>.|TRBJ1-1|.|TRBV2
TGTGCCAGCAGCCCAGAGGCGGGGGCTACCACTGAAGCTTTCTTT
CASSPEAGATTEAFF
>once|TRBJ2-5|.|TRBV7-9
TGTGCCAGCAGAGGGACCGGGACAACGTACCAAGAGACCCAGTACTTC
CASRGTGTTYQETQYF
>.|TRBJ2-7|TRBD1|TRBV5-1
TGCGCCAGCAGCTCAACAGGGGTTTTCGGGTACGAGCAGTACTTC
CASSSTGVFGYEQYF
>.|TRBJ2-7|TRBD1|TRBV19
TGTGCCAGTAGTGCCTCCGGGACAGTCTCCTACGAGCAGTACTTC
CASSASGTVSYEQYF
>.|TRBJ2-7|.|TRBV30
TGTGCCTGGGGCAGAATGGGCTACGAGCAGTACTTC
CAWGRMGYEQYF
>once|TRBJ1-1|.|TRBV7-9
TGTGCCAGCAGCTTGTCAAGGGAGTCTGAAGCTTTCTTT
CASSLSRESEAFF
>.|TRBJ2-5|TRBD1|TRBV7-9
TGTGCCAGCAGCTGGGGACAGGGAGAGACCCAGTACTTC
CASSWGQGETQYF
>.|TRBJ2-1|.|TRBV5-1
TGCGCCAGCAGGGCAGGAGGCTCCAATGAGCAGTTCTTC
CASRAGGSNEQFF
>once|TRBJ1-4|.|TRBV27
TGTGCCAGCAGACCCATGGGAGCTAATGAAAAACTGTTTTTT
CASRPMGANEKLFF
>.|TRBJ2-7|.|TRBV28
TGTGCCAGCAGGACACAGGGCGCCGAGCAGTACTTC
CASRTQGAEQYF
>.|TRBJ2-1|TRBD2|TRBV4-2
TGTGCCAGCAGCCAAGAACTAGCGGGATACGGGCAGTTCTTC
CASSQELAGYGQFF
>.|TRBJ2-1|TRBD2|TRBV7-3
TGTGCCAGCAGCTTAGAGGGGACTAGCGGGAGTCATGAGCAGTTCTTC
CASSLEGTSGSHEQFF
>.|TRBJ2-4|TRBD2|TRBV19
TGTGCCAGTAGTGAGCCAGCGGGAGCTACCAAAAACATTCAGTACTTC
CASSEPAGATKNIQYF
>.|TRBJ2-7|.|TRBV7-2
TGTGCCAGCAGCTTAGGAGGAACCTACGAGCAGTACTTC
CASSLGGTYEQYF
>.|TRBJ2-1|.|TRBV11-1
TGTGCCAGCAGGTGGGAGGCCCCTGGGGATGAGCAGTTCTTC
CASRWEAPGDEQFF
>.|TRBJ2-7|.|TRBV11-1
TGTGCCAGCAGCCGCACGACAGGTCCCTACGAGCAGTACTTC
CASSRTTGPYEQYF
>.|TRBJ2-1|TRBD1|TRBV19
TGTGCCAGTAGTACCGGGACAGGGGCCTACAATGAGCAGTTCTTC
CASSTGTGAYNEQFF
>.|TRBJ2-3|.|TRBV7-2
TGTGCCAGCAGCTTAGAGACAAAATCCACAGATACGCAGTATTTT
CASSLETKSTDTQYF
>.|TRBJ2-7|TRBD2|TRBV11-2
TGTGCCAGTTACGGGGGGGGCTACGAGCAGTACTTC
CASYGGGYEQYF
>.|TRBJ2-7|TRBD2|TRBV4-3
TGCGCCAGCAGCCAGGAGCGGGAGGCTAGCTCCTACGAGCAGTACTTC
CASSQEREASSYEQYF
>once|TRBJ2-1|TRBD2|TRBV10-3
TGTGCCATCAGTGGTCCCGGGACTAGCGGGAGGGCCAACTACAATGAGCAGTTCTTC
CAISGPGTSGRANYNEQFF
>.|TRBJ2-1|TRBD2|TRBV10-3
TGTGCCATCCGGGGGGAGGGCGCCTACAATGAGCAGTTCTTC
CAIRGEGAYNEQFF
>.|TRBJ2-4|.|TRBV11-2
TGTGCCAGCAGCCCACACAGGCTTCTAGCCAAAAACATTCAGTACTTC
CASSPHRLLAKNIQYF
>.|TRBJ2-7|TRBD2|TRBV27
TGTGCCAGCAGTTTCCCTAGCGGCGAGCAGTACTTC
CASSFPSGEQYF
>.|TRBJ2-5|.|TRBV7-9
TGTGCCAGCAGCTTAGGGCCGACTGGGAGAGAGACCCAGTACTTC
CASSLGPTGRETQYF
>.|TRBJ1-2|TRBD1|TRBV5-6
TGTGCCAGCAGCAGGGACAGGGTGGTTGGCTACACCTTC
CASSRDRVVGYTF
>.|TRBJ1-1|TRBD1|TRBV7-9
TGTGCCAGCAGCTTAGACGGGGTGGGGACAGGGGGAACTTTCTTT
CASSLDGVGTGGTFF
>.|TRBJ2-4|TRBD2|TRBV15
TGTGCCACCAGCAGAGTAGCGGGAGGGCCGGACATTCAGTACTTC
CATSRVAGGPDIQYF
>.|TRBJ2-3|.|TRBV7-3
TGTGCCAGCAGCCCGAGCGGGTCTAGCACAGATACGCAGTATTTT
CASSPSGSSTDTQYF
>.|TRBJ2-1|TRBD2|TRBV19
TGTGCCAGTAGTACGAACCCAGGGACTAGCGGGAGCCCCTCCAATGAGCAGTTCTTC
CASSTNPGTSGSPSNEQFF
>.|TRBJ1-2|TRBD1|TRBV19
TGTGCCAGCCGGACAGGGACCTACGGCTACACCTTC
CASRTGTYGYTF
>.|TRBJ2-5|TRBD2|TRBV5-1
TGCGCCAGCAGCCAGCGGGCTAGCGGGCAAGAGACCCAGTACTTC
CASSQRASGQETQYF
>.|TRBJ2-1|.|TRBV6-1
TGTGCCAGCAGACGGGACAATGAGCAGTTCTTC
CASRRDNEQFF
>.|TRBJ2-1|TRBD2|TRBV5-1
TGCGCCAGCAGCACCCCTAGCGGGAGGGACTCCTACAATGAGCAGTTCTTC
CASSTPSGRDSYNEQFF
>.|TRBJ1-4|.|TRBV2
TGTGCCAGCAGAAAGGACAGTGAAAAAAATGAAAAACTGTTTTTT
CASRKDSEKNEKLFF